This T cell receptor (beta chain) stems from a study of T-cell memory formation after mild COVID-19. Study information: Across donors, TCR clusters were largely donor specific.

TCRdb used MiXCR to reprocess the 5' RACE reads, holding one entry per CDR3 protein. The sample lists 210,000 or so distinct CDR3 sequences; around 16% were seen once. The CDR3 consists of 11 residues. Trimming took 7 bases from V and 2 from J, leaving 0 bases between them. Germline-derived CDR1 and CDR2 are LNHDA and SQIVND (reference sequence). Specimen: PBMCs or a T cell subset sorted from them (not recorded which). This clonotype originated in an adult woman who had mild COVID-19 (a few samples of this study predate the infection). Cell type and time point are not known. The chain recombines TRBV19 with TRBJ2-6; D call uncertain. The CDR3 loop reads CASTGANVLTF. CDR3 coding DNA: TGTGCCAGTACTGGGGCCAACGTCCTGACTTTC.